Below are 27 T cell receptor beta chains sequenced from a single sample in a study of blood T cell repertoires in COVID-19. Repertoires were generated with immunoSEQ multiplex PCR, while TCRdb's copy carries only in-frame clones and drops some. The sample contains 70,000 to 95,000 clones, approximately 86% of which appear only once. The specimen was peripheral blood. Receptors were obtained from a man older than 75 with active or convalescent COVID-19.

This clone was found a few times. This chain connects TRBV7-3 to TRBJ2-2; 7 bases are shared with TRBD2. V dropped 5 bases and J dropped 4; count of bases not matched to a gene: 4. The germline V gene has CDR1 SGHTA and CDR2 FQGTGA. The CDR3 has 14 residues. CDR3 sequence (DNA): TGTGCCAGCAGCCAAGCGGGGAGCACCGGGGAGCTGTTTTTT. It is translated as CASSQAGSTGELFF.

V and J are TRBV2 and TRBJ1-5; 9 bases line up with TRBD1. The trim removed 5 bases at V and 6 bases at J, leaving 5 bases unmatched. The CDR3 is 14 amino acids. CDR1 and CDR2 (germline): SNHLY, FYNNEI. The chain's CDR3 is CASSSDRGFQPQHF. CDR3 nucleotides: TGTGCCAGCAGTTCAGACAGGGGGTTTCAGCCCCAGCATTTT.

The CDR3, as DNA: TGTGCCAGCATGGCGGGGGGACCCACAGATACGCAGTATTTT. It yields the protein CASMAGGPTDTQYF. The chain links TRBV6-5 to TRBJ2-3, with TRBD2 matching 8 bases. The CDR3 length is 14 residues. Germline assignment: CDR1 MNHEY and CDR2 SVGAGI. Trimming removed 7 bases from V and 2 bases from J; junction bases left unmatched: 5.

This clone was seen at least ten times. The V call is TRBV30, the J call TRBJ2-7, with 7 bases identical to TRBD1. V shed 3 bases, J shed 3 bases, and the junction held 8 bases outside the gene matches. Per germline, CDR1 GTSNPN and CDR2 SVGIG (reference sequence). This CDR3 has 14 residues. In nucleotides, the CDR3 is TGTGCCTGGAGAAGACAGGGTCGAGGCTACGAGCAGTACGTC. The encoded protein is CAWRRQGRGYEQYV.

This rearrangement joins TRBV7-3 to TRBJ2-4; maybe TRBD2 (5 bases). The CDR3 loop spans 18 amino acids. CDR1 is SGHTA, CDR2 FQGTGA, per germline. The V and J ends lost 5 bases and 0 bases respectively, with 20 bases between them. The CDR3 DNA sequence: TGTGCCAGCAGCCCCCTAATGAGGGCCCACTTAGCCAAAAACATTCAGTACTTC. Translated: CASSPLMRAHLAKNIQYF.

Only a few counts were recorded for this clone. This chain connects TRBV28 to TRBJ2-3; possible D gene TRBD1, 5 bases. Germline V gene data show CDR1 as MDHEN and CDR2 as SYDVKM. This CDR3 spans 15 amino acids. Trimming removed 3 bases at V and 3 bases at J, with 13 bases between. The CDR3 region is CASSFGAGPTDTQYF. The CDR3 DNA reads TGTGCCAGCAGTTTTGGCGCAGGGCCGACAGATACGCAGTATTTT.

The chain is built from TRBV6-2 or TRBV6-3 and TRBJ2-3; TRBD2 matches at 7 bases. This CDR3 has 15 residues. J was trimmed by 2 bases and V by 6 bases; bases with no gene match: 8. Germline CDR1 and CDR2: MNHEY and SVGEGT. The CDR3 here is CASSHLAATTDTQYF. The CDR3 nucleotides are TGTGCCAGCAGCCATCTAGCGGCTACCACAGATACGCAGTATTTT.

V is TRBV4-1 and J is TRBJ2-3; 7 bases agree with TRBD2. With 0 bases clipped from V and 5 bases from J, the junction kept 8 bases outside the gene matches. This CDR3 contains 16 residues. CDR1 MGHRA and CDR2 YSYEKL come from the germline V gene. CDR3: CASSQDGGSTGDTQYF. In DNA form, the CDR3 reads TGCGCCAGCAGCCAAGACGGCGGGAGTACAGGAGATACGCAGTATTTT.

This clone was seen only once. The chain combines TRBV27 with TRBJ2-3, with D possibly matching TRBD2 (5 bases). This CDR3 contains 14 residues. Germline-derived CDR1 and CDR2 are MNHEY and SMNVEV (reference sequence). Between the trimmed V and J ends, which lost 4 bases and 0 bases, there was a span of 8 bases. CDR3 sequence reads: CASSSRRSTDTQYF. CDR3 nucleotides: TGTGCCAGCAGTTCTCGGAGGAGCACAGATACGCAGTATTTT.

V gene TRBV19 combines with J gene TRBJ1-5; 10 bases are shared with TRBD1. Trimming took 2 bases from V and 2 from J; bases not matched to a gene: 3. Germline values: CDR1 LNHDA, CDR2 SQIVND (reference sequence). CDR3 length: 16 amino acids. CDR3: CASSITTGGRNQPQHF. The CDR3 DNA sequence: TGTGCCAGTAGTATAACGACAGGGGGCCGCAATCAGCCCCAGCATTTT.

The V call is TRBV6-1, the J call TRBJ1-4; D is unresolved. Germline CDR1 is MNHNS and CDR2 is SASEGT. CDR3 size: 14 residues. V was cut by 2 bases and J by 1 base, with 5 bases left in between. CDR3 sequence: CASSEYITNEKLFF. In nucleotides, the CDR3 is TGTGCCAGCAGTGAATATATAACTAATGAAAAACTGTTTTTT.

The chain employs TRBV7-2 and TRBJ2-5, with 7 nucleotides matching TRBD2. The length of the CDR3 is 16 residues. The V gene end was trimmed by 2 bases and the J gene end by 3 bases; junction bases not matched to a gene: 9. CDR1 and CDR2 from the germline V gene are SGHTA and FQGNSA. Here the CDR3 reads CASSLFSAGREETQYF. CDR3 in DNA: TGTGCCAGCAGCTTATTTTCAGCGGGAAGGGAAGAGACCCAGTACTTC.

In DNA form, the CDR3 reads TGCAGCGTTGCTTCTAGCGGGGAGAACAATGAGCAGTTCTTC. This encodes CSVASSGENNEQFF. The chain couples TRBV29-1 to TRBJ2-1, with TRBD2 matching over 9 bases. This CDR3 region has 14 residues. The trim removed 4 bases at V and 5 bases at J, leaving 6 bases unmatched. Germline CDR1 SQVTM, CDR2 ANQGSEA.

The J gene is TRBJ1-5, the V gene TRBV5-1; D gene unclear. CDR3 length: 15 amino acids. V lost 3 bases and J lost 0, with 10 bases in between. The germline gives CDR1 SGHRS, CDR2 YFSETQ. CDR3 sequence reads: CASSWAGNSNQPQHF. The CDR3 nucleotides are TGCGCCAGCAGCTGGGCTGGTAATAGCAATCAGCCCCAGCATTTT.

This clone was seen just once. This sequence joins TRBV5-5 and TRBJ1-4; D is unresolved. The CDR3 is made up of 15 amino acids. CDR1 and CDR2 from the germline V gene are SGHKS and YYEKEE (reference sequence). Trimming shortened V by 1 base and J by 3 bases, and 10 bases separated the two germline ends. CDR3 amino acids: CASSLRPEANEKLFF. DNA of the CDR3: TGTGCCAGCAGCTTGCGGCCAGAGGCTAATGAAAAACTGTTTTTT.

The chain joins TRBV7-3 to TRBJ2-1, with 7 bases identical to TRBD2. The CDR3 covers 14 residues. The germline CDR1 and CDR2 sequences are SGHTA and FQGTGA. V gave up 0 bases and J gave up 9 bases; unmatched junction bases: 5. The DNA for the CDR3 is TGTGCCAGCAGCTTAACGGGAGGGCCGGGTGAGCAGTTCTTC. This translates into CASSLTGGPGEQFF.

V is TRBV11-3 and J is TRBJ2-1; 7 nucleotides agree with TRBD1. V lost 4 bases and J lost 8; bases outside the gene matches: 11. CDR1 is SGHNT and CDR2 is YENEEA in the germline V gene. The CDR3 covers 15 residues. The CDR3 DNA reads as TGTGCCAGCAGCTCCGCCGCAGGGACAGTTGATGAGCAGTTCTTC. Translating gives CASSSAAGTVDEQFF.

The CDR3, as DNA: TGCAGCGTTGAGGGAACTAGCCCCAGACCCACAGATACGCAGTATTTT. It is translated as CSVEGTSPRPTDTQYF. This chain uses TRBV29-1 with TRBJ2-3; D perhaps matches TRBD2 (6 bases). This CDR3 has 16 amino acids. V lost 3 bases and J 2 bases, leaving 18 bases between the germline ends. Germline assignment: CDR1 SQVTM and CDR2 ANQGSEA.

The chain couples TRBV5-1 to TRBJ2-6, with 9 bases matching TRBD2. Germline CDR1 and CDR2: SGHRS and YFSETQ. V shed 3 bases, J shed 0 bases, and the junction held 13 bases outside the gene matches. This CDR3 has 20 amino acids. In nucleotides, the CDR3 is TGCGCCAGCAGCTCTGTGGGGGCGGGGGGGATCTACTCTGGGGCCAACGTCCTGACTTTC. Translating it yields CASSSVGAGGIYSGANVLTF. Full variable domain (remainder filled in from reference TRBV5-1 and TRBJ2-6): KAGVTQTPRYLIKTRGQQVTLSCSPISGHRSVSWYQQTPGQGLQFLFEYFSETQRNKGNFPGRFSGRQFSNSRSEMNVSTLELGDSALYLCASSSVGAGGIYSGANVLTFGAGSRLTVL.

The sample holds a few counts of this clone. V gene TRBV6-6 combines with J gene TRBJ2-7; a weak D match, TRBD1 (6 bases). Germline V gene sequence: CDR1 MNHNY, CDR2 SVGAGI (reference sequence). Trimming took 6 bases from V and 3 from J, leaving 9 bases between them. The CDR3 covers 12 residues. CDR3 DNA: TGTGCCAGCAGCCGGGACAACTACGAGCAGTACGTC. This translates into CASSRDNYEQYV.

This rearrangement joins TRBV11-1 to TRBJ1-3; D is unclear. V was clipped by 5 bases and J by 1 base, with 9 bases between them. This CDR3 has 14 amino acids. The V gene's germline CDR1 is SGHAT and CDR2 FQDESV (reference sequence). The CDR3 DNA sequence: TGTGCCAGCAGCCGGTACGAATCTGGAAACACCATATATTTT. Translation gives CASSRYESGNTIYF.

The CDR3 coding sequence is TGTGCCAGAAGCCCGAGTCCCGGGACAGGGGCCAATCAGCCCCAGCATTTT. Translation: CARSPSPGTGANQPQHF. The V call is TRBV7-5, the J call TRBJ1-5; no DNA check was done on the table's D call, TRBD1. TRBV7-5 is described as a pseudogene. This CDR3 has 17 residues.

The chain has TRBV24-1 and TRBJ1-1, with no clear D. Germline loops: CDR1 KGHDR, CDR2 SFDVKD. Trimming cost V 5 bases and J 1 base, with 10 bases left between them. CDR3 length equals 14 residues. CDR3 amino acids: CATSGRGTNTEAFF. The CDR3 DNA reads TGTGCCACCAGTGGTCGAGGTACGAACACTGAAGCTTTCTTT.

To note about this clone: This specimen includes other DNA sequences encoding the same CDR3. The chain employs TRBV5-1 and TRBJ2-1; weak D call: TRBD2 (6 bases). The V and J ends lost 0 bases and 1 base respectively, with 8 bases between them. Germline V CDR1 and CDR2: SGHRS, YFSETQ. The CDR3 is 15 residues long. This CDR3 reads CASSLGGDSYNEQFF. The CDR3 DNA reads TGCGCCAGCAGCTTGGGCGGGGATTCCTACAATGAGCAGTTCTTC.

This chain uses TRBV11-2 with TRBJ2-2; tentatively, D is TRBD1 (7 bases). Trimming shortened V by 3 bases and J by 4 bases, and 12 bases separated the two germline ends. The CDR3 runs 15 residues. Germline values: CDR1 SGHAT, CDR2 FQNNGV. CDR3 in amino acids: CASSFRQGGTGELFF. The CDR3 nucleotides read TGTGCCAGCAGCTTTAGGCAGGGGGGCACCGGGGAGCTGTTTTTT. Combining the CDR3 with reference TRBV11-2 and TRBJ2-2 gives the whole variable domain EAGVAQSPRYKIIEKRQSVAFWCNPISGHATLYWYQQILGQGPKLLIQFQNNGVVDDSQLPKDRFSAERLKGVDSTLKIQPAKLEDSAVYLCASSFRQGGTGELFFGEGSRLTVL.

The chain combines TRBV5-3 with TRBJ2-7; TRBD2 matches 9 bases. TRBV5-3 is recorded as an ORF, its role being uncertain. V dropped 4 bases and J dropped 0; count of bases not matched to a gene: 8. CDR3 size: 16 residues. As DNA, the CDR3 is TGTGCCAGAAGCGCGGATAGCGGGAGTGGCTCCTACGAGCAGTACGTC. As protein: CARSADSGSGSYEQYV.

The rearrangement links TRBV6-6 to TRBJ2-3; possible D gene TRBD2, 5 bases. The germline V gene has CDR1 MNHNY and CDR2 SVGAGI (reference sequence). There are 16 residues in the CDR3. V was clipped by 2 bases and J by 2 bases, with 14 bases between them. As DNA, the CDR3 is TGTGCCAGCAGTTACACCAGCGGTGCCTTCACAGATACGCAGTATTTT. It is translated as CASSYTSGAFTDTQYF.